The entry below gives a single T cell receptor beta chain sequence along with its context. Other DNA sequences in this specimen translate into the identical CDR3. V was trimmed by 0 bases and J by 6 bases, leaving 9 bases between them. This CDR3 is 14 amino acids long. Germline-derived CDR1 and CDR2 are SGHRS and YFSETQ. This specimen belongs to a study of shared clonotypes between healthy human individuals. The method was immunoSEQ multiplex PCR; TCRdb's version includes in-frame clones alone and lacks a portion of them. The repertoire holds about a million clones, with more than 75% as singletons. J is TRBJ2-2 and V is TRBV5-1; perhaps TRBD2 as D (5 bases). Sequencing used memory CD4+ T cells sorted from blood. The subset was: CD45RA-negative fraction. This receptor was obtained from a man younger than 30 in good health. The CDR3 sequence is CASSLGQRAGELFF. The CDR3 DNA reads TGCGCCAGCAGCTTGGGGCAGAGGGCCGGGGAGCTGTTTTTT.